The clone carrying this T cell receptor (beta chain) was seen a handful of times. Its antigen is not known. This record belongs to a study of T cell repertoires in cytomegalovirus infection. Study-level results: Dominant in the ex vivo response were TCR beta clonotypes restricted by HLA-C and specific for CMV.

TCRdb reanalysed the reads using MiXCR and keeps one entry per CDR3 protein. The repertoire holds a few hundred thousand distinct CDR3 sequences, with around 35% as singletons. This CDR3 region has 14 residues. The V gene's germline CDR1 is MNHEY and CDR2 SVGEGT. V lost 4 bases to trimming and J lost 5 bases, with 13 bases between them. The sequenced sample was cultured PBMCs, obtained from culture after CMV antigen stimulation. The clonotype was recovered from a human donor in good health (CMV status not recorded). Some clones in this sample may be carry-over from other donors' samples. The rearrangement joins TRBV6-2 or TRBV6-3 to TRBJ2-3; the D gene is possibly TRBD1 (6 bases). The CDR3 nucleotides are TGTGCCAGCAGTTTGACAGGAAGAGGAGATACGCAGTATTTT. This sequence encodes CASSLTGRGDTQYF.